This TCR beta chain was identified in a study of shared clonotypes between healthy human individuals. Data came from immunoSEQ multiplex PCR; TCRdb stores just in-frame clones and leaves some out. The top ten clones hold 0.36% of a sample with approximately 2.5 million clones, 90% to 95% of them seen once. After removal of 4 bases from V and 9 bases from J, the junction contained 18 bases not matched to a gene. Germline-derived CDR1 and CDR2 are MNHNS and SASEGT. The CDR3 loop spans 17 amino acids. The rearrangement uses TRBV6-1 and TRBJ2-1; 7 bases line up with TRBD1. Sequenced material: naive CD4+ T cells from PBMCs. Subset: CD45RA+ positively selected. This TCR was recovered from a young man in good health. Some clones in this sample may be carry-over from other donors' samples. CDR3 sequence: CASSGWIGQAPRVEQFF. The CDR3 DNA follows: TGTGCCAGCAGTGGATGGATTGGACAGGCCCCAAGGGTTGAGCAGTTCTTC.